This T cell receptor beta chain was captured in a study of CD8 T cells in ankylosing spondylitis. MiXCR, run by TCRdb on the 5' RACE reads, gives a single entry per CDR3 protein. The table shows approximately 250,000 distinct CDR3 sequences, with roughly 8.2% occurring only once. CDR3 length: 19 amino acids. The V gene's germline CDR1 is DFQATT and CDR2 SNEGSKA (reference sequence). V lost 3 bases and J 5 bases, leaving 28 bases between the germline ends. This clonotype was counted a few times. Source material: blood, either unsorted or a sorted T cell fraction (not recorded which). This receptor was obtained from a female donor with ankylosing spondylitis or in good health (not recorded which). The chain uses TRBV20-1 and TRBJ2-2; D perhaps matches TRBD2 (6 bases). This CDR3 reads CSASGRRGKGDGGTGELFF. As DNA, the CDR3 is TGCAGTGCTAGTGGTCGACGGGGAAAGGGCGACGGGGGAACCGGGGAGCTGTTTTTT.